This T cell receptor (beta chain) came from a study of T cells in Graves' hyperthyroidism and ophthalmopathy. Per the germline V gene, CDR1 is SGHVS and CDR2 is FQNEAQ. The CDR3 extends over 16 amino acids. Germline trimming cut 4 bases from V and 4 bases from J; bases unmatched to any gene: 8. A lack of ophthalmopathy progression within 18 months defined stable Graves' hyperthyroidism. PBMCs were sourced from approximately 9 ml fresh peripheral blood. TCR beta CDR3 regions were amplified from RNA. TCR CDR3 regions were first amplified by RT-PCR with HTBI primers. Each CDR3 protein is one row after TCRdb ran MiXCR on the multiplex PCR reads. The table has more than 650,000 distinct CDR3 sequences, 14% seen once.

This receptor was identified in a woman younger than 30 with Graves' hyperthyroidism. The chain is built from TRBV7-8 and TRBJ2-1; 9 nucleotides align to TRBD1. The sequenced material came from blood. The CDR3 protein is CASSSDPGQGYNEQFF. In nucleotides, the CDR3 is TGTGCCAGCAGCTCCGACCCGGGACAGGGTTACAATGAGCAGTTCTTC.